The next 9 T cell receptor beta chains were all read from a single sample in a study of cytomegalovirus exposure and HLA in healthy donors. PCR involved 60 Vbeta and 13 Jbeta primers. This table comes from immunoSEQ multiplex PCR, and its TCRdb copy is limited to in-frame clones, with some not included. Among 150,000 to 200,000 clones, around 75% were seen once, and the ten largest hold about 1.4%. The sample taken for sequencing was PBMCs. The receptors stem from a woman between 50 and 59 years old in good health and CMV-seronegative.

The chain has TRBV7-6 and TRBJ2-5, with 7 bases aligning to TRBD1. Germline V lookup: CDR1 SGHVS, CDR2 FNYEAQ. The CDR3 sequence is 16 residues long. The V gene end was trimmed by 5 bases and the J gene end by 5 bases; junction bases not matched to a gene: 14. The CDR3 DNA sequence: TGTGCCAGCAGCCCGAGGGACAGCGCGGCCCGGGAGACCCAGTACTTC. This codes for CASSPRDSAARETQYF.

The chain links TRBV28 to TRBJ2-7; TRBD1 matches at 9 bases. Germline V gene lookup returns CDR1 MDHEN and CDR2 SYDVKM. V was pared by 4 bases and J by 7 bases, with 5 bases of the junction left unmatched. The CDR3 contains 13 residues. DNA of the CDR3: TGTGCCAGCAGTTCCGGACAGGGGATGGAGCAGTACTTC. Its translation is CASSSGQGMEQYF. Full variable domain (outside the CDR3, taken from reference TRBV28 and TRBJ2-7): DVKVTQSSRYLVKRTGEKVFLECVQDMDHENMFWYRQDPGLGLRLIYFSYDVKMKEKGDIPEGYSVSREKKERFSLILESASTNQTSMYLCASSSGQGMEQYFGPGTRLTVT.

The chain uses TRBV7-2 and TRBJ1-2; tentatively, D is TRBD1 (6 bases). Trimming stripped 0 bases from V and 4 bases from J, with 15 bases between. The CDR3 length is 16 residues. Germline loops: CDR1 SGHTA, CDR2 FQGNSA. The CDR3, as DNA: TGTGCCAGCAGCTTAGCAGGGGCAGGGGCCTTCTATGGCTACACCTTC. Translating gives CASSLAGAGAFYGYTF. The variable domain in full, with the rest retrieved from reference TRBV7-2 and TRBJ1-2, is GAGVSQSPSNKVTEKGKDVELRCDPISGHTALYWYRQSLGQGLEFLIYFQGNSAPDKSGLPSDRFSAERTGGSVSTLTIQRTQQEDSAVYLCASSLAGAGAFYGYTFGSGTRLTVV.

The chain couples TRBV28 to TRBJ2-2, with 12 bases matching TRBD2. With V trimmed by 2 bases and J by 4 bases, 8 bases remained unmatched. Germline V CDR1 and CDR2: MDHEN, SYDVKM. CDR3 length: 18 amino acids. Written as DNA, the CDR3 is TGTGCCAGCAGTTTAGGGGCTAGCGGGAGGGCCGCCACCGGGGAGCTGTTTTTT. Its translation: CASSLGASGRAATGELFF.

Here the CDR3 reads CASIGQGAYEQYF. The CDR3 nucleotides read TGTGCCAGCATCGGGCAGGGGGCCTACGAGCAGTACTTC. This sequence joins TRBV27 and TRBJ2-7; 7 nucleotides align to TRBD1. Germline CDR1 reads MNHEY; CDR2 reads SMNVEV (reference sequence). The CDR3 is 13 amino acids. The junction had 5 bases not matched to a gene; V was cut back by 7 bases and J by 2 bases.

CDR3 sequence reads: CASSLVAGEAFF. In nucleotides, the CDR3 is TGTGCCAGCAGCTTAGTGGCTGGTGAAGCTTTCTTT. This chain links TRBV7-2 with TRBJ1-1; D is ambiguous. This CDR3 has 12 amino acids. V lost 1 base, J lost 7 bases, and 7 bases lay in between. The germline V gene encodes CDR1 SGHTA and CDR2 FQGNSA. The variable domain in full, completed from reference TRBV7-2 and TRBJ1-1, reads GAGVSQSPSNKVTEKGKDVELRCDPISGHTALYWYRQSLGQGLEFLIYFQGNSAPDKSGLPSDRFSAERTGGSVSTLTIQRTQQEDSAVYLCASSLVAGEAFFGQGTRLTVV.

The chain carries TRBV19 and TRBJ2-7, with D perhaps TRBD2 (5 bases). Germline V lookup: CDR1 LNHDA, CDR2 SQIVND (reference sequence). V was cut by 5 bases and J by 2 bases, with 13 bases left in between. The CDR3 runs to 14 residues. The CDR3 sequence: CASSLGVGAYEQYF. CDR3 sequence (DNA): TGTGCCAGTAGTTTGGGAGTAGGAGCCTACGAGCAGTACTTC. The full variable domain, its missing parts supplied by reference TRBV19 and TRBJ2-7, is DGGITQSPKYLFRKEGQNVTLSCEQNLNHDAMYWYRQDPGQGLRLIYYSQIVNDFQKGDIAEGYSVSREKKESFPLTVTSAQKNPTAFYLCASSLGVGAYEQYFGPGTRLTVT.

This clone was observed a few times. This CDR3 reads CASSSGVPSGNTIYF. CDR3 bases: TGTGCCAGCAGCAGCGGGGTTCCGTCTGGAAACACCATATATTTT. V and J are TRBV7-6 and TRBJ1-3; D not certain. V was trimmed by 5 bases and J by 1 base, leaving 12 bases between them. Germline CDR1 SGHVS, CDR2 FNYEAQ. The length of the CDR3 is 15 residues.

The chain couples TRBV10-3 to TRBJ2-1; no clear D. Trimming pared 3 bases from V and 5 bases from J, leaving 5 bases between. Germline V CDR1 and CDR2: ENHRY, SYGVKD. The CDR3 sequence is 12 residues long. CDR3 loop: CAISDIDNEQFF. The CDR3 DNA reads TGTGCCATCAGTGACATTGACAATGAGCAGTTCTTC.